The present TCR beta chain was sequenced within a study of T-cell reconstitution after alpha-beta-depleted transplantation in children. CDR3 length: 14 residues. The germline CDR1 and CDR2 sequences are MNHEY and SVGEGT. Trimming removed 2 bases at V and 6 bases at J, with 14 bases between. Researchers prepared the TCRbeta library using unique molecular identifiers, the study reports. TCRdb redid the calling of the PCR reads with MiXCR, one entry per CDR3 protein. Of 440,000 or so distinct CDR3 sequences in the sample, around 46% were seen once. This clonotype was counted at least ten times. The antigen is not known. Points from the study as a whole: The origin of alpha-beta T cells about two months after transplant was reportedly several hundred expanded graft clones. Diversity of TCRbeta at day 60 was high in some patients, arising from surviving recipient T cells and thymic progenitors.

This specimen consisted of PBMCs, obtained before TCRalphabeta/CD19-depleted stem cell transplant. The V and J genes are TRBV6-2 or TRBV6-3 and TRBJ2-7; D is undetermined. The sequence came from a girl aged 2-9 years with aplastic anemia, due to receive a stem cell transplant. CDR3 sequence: CASSYRLDVPEQYF. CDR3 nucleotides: TGTGCCAGCAGTTACCGGCTAGATGTCCCCGAGCAGTACTTC.